This T cell receptor beta chain was sequenced in a study of technical replicates of blood from a few donors. Method: immunoSEQ multiplex PCR; TCRdb's copy keeps in-frame clones and lacks some. Altogether under 15,000 clones are present, roughly 96% being singletons, with the ten largest covering roughly 6.7%. V gave up 3 bases and J gave up 4 bases; unmatched junction bases: 4. Per germline, CDR1 ENHRY and CDR2 SYGVKD. The CDR3 totals 14 residues. The chain recombines TRBV10-3 with TRBJ1-2; TRBD1 matches at 8 bases. The sample comprised PBMCs. This receptor was taken from a human donor in good health. The CDR3: CAISDGQGGYGYTF. CDR3 sequence (DNA): TGTGCCATCAGTGATGGACAGGGAGGCTATGGCTACACCTTC.